The TCR beta chain described here comes from a study of blood T cell repertoires in COVID-19. There are 17 residues in the CDR3. The trim removed 0 bases at V and 2 bases at J, leaving 7 bases unmatched. Germline CDR1 is KGHSH and CDR2 is LQKENI. Profiled with immunoSEQ multiplex PCR; TCRdb holds only in-frame clones, not every one. The data contain about 160,000 clones, about 83% of them seen just once; the ten biggest clones take up 13%. Sequenced sample: peripheral blood. This TCR was recovered from a man between 65 and 85 years old who had recovered from COVID-19. The chain joins TRBV18 to TRBJ2-3; TRBD2 aligns across 8 bases. The CDR3 bases are TGTGCCAGCTCACCACCATCAAGCGGGAGAAACACAGATACGCAGTATTTT. Its protein product is CASSPPSSGRNTDTQYF.